One sample yielded the 10 T cell receptor beta chains listed below, sequenced in a study of shared T cell receptors in the human thymus. Libraries were prepared by immunoSEQ multiplex PCR; TCRdb keeps only in-frame clonotypes and omits some of them. The sample comprises about 500,000 clones, approximately 80% of which are singletons, and around 0.013% rests with the top ten. The sample was also linked to a second study, of human thymus T cells.

Sequencing was carried out using thymocytes. These receptors came from a boy younger than two with a congenital heart defect.

The V and J genes are TRBV30 and TRBJ2-3; weak D call: TRBD1 (5 bases). The V gene lost 5 bases and the J gene lost 2 bases, with 11 bases spanning the gap. The CDR3 contains 13 residues. Looked up from germline, CDR1 is GTSNPN and CDR2 is SVGIG (reference sequence). The DNA of the CDR3 is TGTGCCTGGGGGGCCCTGACCACAGATACGCAGTATTTT. Its protein is CAWGALTTDTQYF.

The rearrangement uses TRBV6-6 and TRBJ2-1, with 14 bases fitting TRBD2. CDR1 and CDR2 (germline): MNHNY, SVGAGI (reference sequence). The CDR3 loop spans 15 amino acids. Losses at the gene ends were 4 bases for V and 9 bases for J; bases not matched to a gene: 5. The CDR3 coding sequence is TGTGCCAGCAGTTCCGGGACTAGCGGGAGTGTTGAGCAGTTCTTC. As protein: CASSSGTSGSVEQFF.

This chain connects TRBV25-1 to TRBJ2-1; unclear D gene. The V gene lost 3 bases and the J gene lost 5 bases, with 11 bases spanning the gap. The CDR3 extends over 14 amino acids. Germline assignment: CDR1 MGHDK and CDR2 SYGVNS. CDR3 DNA sequence: TGTGCCAGCAGTGATCGAGAGCTAAACAATGAGCAGTTCTTC. Encoded protein: CASSDRELNNEQFF.

The CDR3, as DNA: TGTGCCAGCAGTTACACGACTAGCGGGAGGGTTGTGCAGTACTTC. This gives the protein CASSYTTSGRVVQYF. The chain links TRBV6-5 to TRBJ2-7, with 14 positions matching TRBD2. Germline CDR1 reads MNHEY; CDR2 reads SVGAGI. Trimming cost V 2 bases and J 9 bases; bases outside gene matches: 6. The CDR3 sequence is 15 residues long.

This chain uses TRBV6-5 with TRBJ2-1; 7 positions match TRBD2. The CDR3 is 16 amino acids. The junction had 7 bases not matched to a gene; V was cut back by 2 bases and J by 3 bases. CDR1 is MNHEY and CDR2 is SVGAGI in the germline V gene. This chain's CDR3 is CASSYLLADNYNEQFF. The CDR3 DNA follows: TGTGCCAGCAGTTACCTTCTAGCGGATAACTACAATGAGCAGTTCTTC.

This clone was detected only once. The V gene is TRBV5-4, the J gene TRBJ2-7; perhaps TRBD2 as D (7 bases). CDR1 is SGHNT, CDR2 YYREEE, per germline (reference sequence). The CDR3 is 16 residues long. The germline V and J ends were trimmed by 1 base and 0 bases, with 14 bases remaining between them. In nucleotides, the CDR3 is TGTGCCAGCAGCTTGATGGGGGGGCTGAGCTCCTACGAGCAGTACTTC. Translating it yields CASSLMGGLSSYEQYF.

The rearrangement uses TRBV5-1 and TRBJ2-2, with 7 bases aligning to TRBD1. V shed 5 bases, J shed 0 bases, and the junction held 4 bases outside the gene matches. The CDR3 is 15 amino acids. In germline, CDR1 is SGHRS, CDR2 YFSETQ. The CDR3 sequence: CASSSGTANTGELFF. CDR3 coding DNA: TGCGCCAGCAGTTCCGGGACAGCGAACACCGGGGAGCTGTTTTTT. Full variable domain (remainder filled in from reference TRBV5-1 and TRBJ2-2): KAGVTQTPRYLIKTRGQQVTLSCSPISGHRSVSWYQQTPGQGLQFLFEYFSETQRNKGNFPGRFSGRQFSNSRSEMNVSTLELGDSALYLCASSSGTANTGELFFGEGSRLTVL.

There are a few counts of this clone. The gene calls are TRBV7-6 and TRBJ1-5; 9 bases fit TRBD1. Germline assignment: CDR1 SGHVS and CDR2 FNYEAQ. The CDR3 totals 19 residues. V lost 5 bases, J lost 6 bases, and 20 bases stayed unmatched. The CDR3 loop is CASSAGTGPGLLEVQPQHF. CDR3 in DNA: TGTGCCAGCAGCGCTGGGACAGGGCCAGGTTTACTAGAAGTTCAGCCCCAGCATTTT. The complete variable domain, with remaining parts taken from reference TRBV7-6 and TRBJ1-5, reads GAGVSQSPRYKVTKRGQDVALRCDPISGHVSLYWYRQALGQGPEFLTYFNYEAQQDKSGLPNDRFSAERPEGSISTLTIQRTEQRDSAMYRCASSAGTGPGLLEVQPQHFGDGTRLSIL.

This rearrangement joins TRBV25-1 to TRBJ1-3, with D tentatively TRBD1 (6 bases). CDR3 length: 15 amino acids. V was cut by 6 bases and J by 9 bases, with 21 bases left in between. Germline CDR1 MGHDK, CDR2 SYGVNS. CDR3 amino acids: CASRKGVAGPGTIYF. CDR3 in DNA: TGTGCCAGCAGGAAGGGGGTGGCTGGTCCAGGCACCATATATTTT. Supplemented by reference TRBV25-1 and TRBJ1-3, the full variable domain reads EADIYQTPRYLVIGTGKKITLECSQTMGHDKMYWYQQDPGMELHLIHYSYGVNSTEKGDLSSESTVSRIRTEHFPLTLESARPSHTSQYLCASRKGVAGPGTIYFGEGSWLTVV.

The rearrangement uses TRBV29-1 and TRBJ1-2; 9 bases fit TRBD1. CDR3 length equals 13 residues. Germline CDR1 reads SQVTM; CDR2 reads ANQGSEA. The V segment lost 3 bases and the J segment 5 bases; nucleotides outside the gene matches: 4. CDR3 sequence: CSVDTGGLYGYTF. In DNA, the CDR3 is TGCAGCGTTGATACAGGGGGCTTATATGGCTACACCTTC.